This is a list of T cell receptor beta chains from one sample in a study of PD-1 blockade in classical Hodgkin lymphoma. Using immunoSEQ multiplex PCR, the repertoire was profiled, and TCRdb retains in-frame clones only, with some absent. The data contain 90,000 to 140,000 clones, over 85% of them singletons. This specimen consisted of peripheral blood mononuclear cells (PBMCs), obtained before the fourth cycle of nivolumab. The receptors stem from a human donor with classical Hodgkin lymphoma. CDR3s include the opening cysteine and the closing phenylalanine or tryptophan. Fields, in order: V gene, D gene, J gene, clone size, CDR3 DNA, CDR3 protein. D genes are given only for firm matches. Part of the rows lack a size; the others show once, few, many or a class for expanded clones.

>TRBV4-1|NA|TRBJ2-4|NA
TGCGCCAGCAGCCAAGAAGGGCAACTTGGACAGATTAAAAACATTCAGTACTTC
CASSQEGQLGQIKNIQYF
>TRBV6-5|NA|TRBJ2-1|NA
TGTGCCAGCAGTTACTCGGCAGGGGCCGCTACGCAGTTCTTC
CASSYSAGAATQFF
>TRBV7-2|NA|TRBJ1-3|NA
TGTGCCAGCAGCTTAGGGTCGCCGGGGCAGGCTGGAAACACCATATATTTT
CASSLGSPGQAGNTIYF
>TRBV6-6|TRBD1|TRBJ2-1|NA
TGTGCCACCCTCCGGGACAGGGGATACAATGAGCAGTTCTTC
CATLRDRGYNEQFF
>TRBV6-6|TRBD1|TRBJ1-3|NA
TGTGCCAGCAGGGAACCGGGACAGCCCTCTGGAAACACCATATATTTT
CASREPGQPSGNTIYF
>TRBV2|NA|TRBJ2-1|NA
TGTGCCAGCAGTGAAGAGTACCTCGGTCCCAATGAGCAGTTCTTC
CASSEEYLGPNEQFF
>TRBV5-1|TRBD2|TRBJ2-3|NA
TGCGCCAGCAGCTTGGGGGAGGGCTCAGATACGCAGTATTTT
CASSLGEGSDTQYF
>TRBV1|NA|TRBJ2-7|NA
TGCACCAGCAGCCTCGAGGGGACGGGGGAGCAGTACTTC
CTSSLEGTGEQYF
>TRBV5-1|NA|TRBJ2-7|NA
TGCGCCAGCAGCTTTGGGGACGAGCAGTACTTC
CASSFGDEQYF
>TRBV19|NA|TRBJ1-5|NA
TGTGCCAGTAGTATCTGGGGAGAGAGCAATCAGCCCCAGCATTTT
CASSIWGESNQPQHF
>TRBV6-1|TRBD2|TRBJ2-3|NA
TGTGCCAGCAGTGATCGGCTAGCGGGAGTGGGAGATACGCAGTATTTT
CASSDRLAGVGDTQYF
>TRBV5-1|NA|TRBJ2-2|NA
TGCGCCAGCAGCAAGGACAGCTGGGCCGGGGAGCTGTTTTTT
CASSKDSWAGELFF
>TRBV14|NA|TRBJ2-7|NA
TGTGCCAGCAGCCAAGAGGTAGCGGAACTGCCCTATGCCGAGCAGTACTTC
CASSQEVAELPYAEQYF
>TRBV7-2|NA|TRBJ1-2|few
TGTGCCAGCAGCTTGGAGGCAGGGATTGGTGGCTACACCTTC
CASSLEAGIGGYTF
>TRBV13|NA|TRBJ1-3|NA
TGTGCCAGCAGCTCGAACCGGGACTCCCGCTCTGGAAACACCATATATTTT
CASSSNRDSRSGNTIYF
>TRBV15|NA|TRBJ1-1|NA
TGTGCCACCAGCCCGTTCGGGGGCTTAACTGAAGCTTTCTTT
CATSPFGGLTEAFF
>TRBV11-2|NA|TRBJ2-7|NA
TGTGCCAGCAGCTTAGGTCAAGGGCCCTACGAGCAGTACTTC
CASSLGQGPYEQYF
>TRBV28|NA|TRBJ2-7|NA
TGTGCCAGCAGTTTATCCGGGGACAACCCCTACGAGCAGTACTTC
CASSLSGDNPYEQYF
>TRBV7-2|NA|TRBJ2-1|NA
TGTGCCAGCAGCTTAGCTAACGGGATTAAGAATGAGCAGTTCTTC
CASSLANGIKNEQFF
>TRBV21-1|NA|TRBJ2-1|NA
TGTGCCAGCAGCCCCGTCCCCCCGCTCTCCGAGCAGTTCTTC
CASSPVPPLSEQFF
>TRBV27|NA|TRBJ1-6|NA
TGTGCCAGCAGTTTTCGACAGGATAATTCACCCCTCCACTTT
CASSFRQDNSPLHF
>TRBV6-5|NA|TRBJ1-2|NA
TGTGCCAGCAAGTTGGCAGGCTTGGGAAACTATGGCTACACCTTC
CASKLAGLGNYGYTF
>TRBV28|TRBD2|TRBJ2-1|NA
TGTGCCAGCAGTTTCTCACTAGCGGTCCGTGAGCAGTTCTTC
CASSFSLAVREQFF
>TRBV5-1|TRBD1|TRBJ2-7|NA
TGCGCCAGCAGCTTGGCCCTCGGGACAGGCTACGAGCAGTACTTC
CASSLALGTGYEQYF
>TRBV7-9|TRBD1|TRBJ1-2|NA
TGTGCCAGCAGCTTAGCCCTCACAGGGGGCAATGGCTACACCTTC
CASSLALTGGNGYTF
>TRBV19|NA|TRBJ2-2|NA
TGTGCCAGTAGTAATTTGGGCAATCCCACCGGGGAGCTGTTTTTT
CASSNLGNPTGELFF
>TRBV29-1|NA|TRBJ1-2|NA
TGCAGTGTTCGGGCGGTCTATGGCTACACCTTC
CSVRAVYGYTF
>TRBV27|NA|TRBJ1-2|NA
TGTGCCAGCGGGGCCGCAAGGGGCTACACCTTC
CASGAARGYTF
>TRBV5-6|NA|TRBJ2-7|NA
TGTGCCAGCAGTATGGTAGGGGTCTACGAGCAGTACTTC
CASSMVGVYEQYF
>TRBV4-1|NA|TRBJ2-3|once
TGCGCCAGCAGCCTATATACAGGGACCAATCTGGGCACAGATACGCAGTATTTT
CASSLYTGTNLGTDTQYF
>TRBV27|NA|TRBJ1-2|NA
TGTGCCAGCAGTTACAGAGCTAACTATGGCTACACCTTC
CASSYRANYGYTF
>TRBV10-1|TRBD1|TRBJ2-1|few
TGCGCCAGCAGCACCGGGACAGGGGCCTACAATGAGCAGTTCTTC
CASSTGTGAYNEQFF
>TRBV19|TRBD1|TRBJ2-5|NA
TGTGCCAGTAGTTCCCGGGACAGCCAGGGGGAGACCCAGTACTTC
CASSSRDSQGETQYF
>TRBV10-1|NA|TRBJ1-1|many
TGCGCCAGCAGTGAAAACTCCCAGAACACTGAAGCTTTCTTT
CASSENSQNTEAFF
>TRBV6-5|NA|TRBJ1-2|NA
TGTGCCAGCAGTTCCCTTGCTAACTATGGCTACACCTTC
CASSSLANYGYTF
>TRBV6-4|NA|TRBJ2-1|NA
TGTGCCAGCAGTGACTCCGGTGGGCATGAGCAGTTCTTC
CASSDSGGHEQFF
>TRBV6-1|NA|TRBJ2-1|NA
TGTGCCAGCATGAGACTAGTCGCCGGTGAGCAGTTCTTC
CASMRLVAGEQFF
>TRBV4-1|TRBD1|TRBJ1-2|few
TGCGCCAGCAGCCAAGATACAGGGGGCTTCTATGGCTACACCTTC
CASSQDTGGFYGYTF
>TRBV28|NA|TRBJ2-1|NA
TGTGCCAGCAGTTTATTCGGCAGGGGGCAGTTCTTC
CASSLFGRGQFF
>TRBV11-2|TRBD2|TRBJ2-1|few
TGTGCCAGCAGCTTAGTGAGCGGGAGCTTCTACAATGAGCAGTTCTTC
CASSLVSGSFYNEQFF
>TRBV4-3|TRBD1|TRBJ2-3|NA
TGCGCCAGCAGCCAAGCCGCAGGGGGCGCAGATACGCAGTATTTT
CASSQAAGGADTQYF
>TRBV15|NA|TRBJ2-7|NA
TGTGCCACCAGCGGACTTGGCGAGCAGTACTTC
CATSGLGEQYF
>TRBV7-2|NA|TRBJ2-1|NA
TGTGCCAGCAGCTCCAGAATGGAGCAGTTCTTC
CASSSRMEQFF
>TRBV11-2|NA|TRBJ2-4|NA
TGTGCCAGCAGCTTAGTGACAGCATTTGTAGCCAAAAACATTCAGTACTTC
CASSLVTAFVAKNIQYF